This T cell receptor beta chain was sequenced during a study of blood T cell repertoires in COVID-19. Overall study context: Italy, Spain and the United States were the sources of the convalescent and acute COVID-19 samples. Nucleic acid was either cDNA or gDNA, and it came from T cells, B-cell-depleted T cells, or PBMCs.

Germline V gene lookup returns CDR1 KGHSH and CDR2 LQKENI. There are 14 residues in the CDR3. V gave up 2 bases and J gave up 6 bases, with 14 bases separating them. Assay used: immunoSEQ multiplex PCR; TCRdb lists only in-frame clones, some missing. The table includes fewer than 350,000 clones, 70% to 90% detected once. J is TRBJ2-7 and V is TRBV18; D perhaps matches TRBD2 (5 bases). This receptor was identified in a woman aged 25 to 45 with COVID-19, enrolled during active disease. The sequenced material came from peripheral blood. The DNA for the CDR3 is TGTGCCAGCTCACCAACGGACTTGCAACGCGAGCAGTACTTC. It is translated as CASSPTDLQREQYF.